This TCR beta chain came from a study of regulatory T cells in long-lasting Graves disease. Documented time point: newly diagnosed GD, antithyroid drugs for less than 3 months. With RNA extracted from PBMCs as input, the TCR library was made. The TCR beta library used iRepertoire HTBI primers with Arm-PCR amplification of CDR3. TCRdb re-analysed the multiplex PCR reads in MiXCR, keeping a single row per CDR3 protein. The sample records a few hundred thousand distinct CDR3 sequences, 10% to 15% being singletons. This clonotype occurred many times. The CDR3 runs 14 residues. V was shortened by 6 bases and J by 5 bases, with 16 bases between the two germline ends. Germline values: CDR1 ENHRY, CDR2 SYGVKD. These data were also reused for a study on T cells in Graves' hyperthyroidism and ophthalmopathy.

This sequence was found in a woman aged 18 to 35 with Graves disease. The sequences come from peripheral blood mononuclear cells (PBMCs), collected at new diagnosis, from a patient treated with antithyroid drugs. The chain recombines TRBV10-3 with TRBJ1-1, with a tentative D call TRBD1 (6 bases). The CDR3 region is CAIREAGVGTEAFF. CDR3 DNA sequence: TGTGCCATCAGGGAAGCAGGGGTCGGAACTGAAGCTTTCTTT.